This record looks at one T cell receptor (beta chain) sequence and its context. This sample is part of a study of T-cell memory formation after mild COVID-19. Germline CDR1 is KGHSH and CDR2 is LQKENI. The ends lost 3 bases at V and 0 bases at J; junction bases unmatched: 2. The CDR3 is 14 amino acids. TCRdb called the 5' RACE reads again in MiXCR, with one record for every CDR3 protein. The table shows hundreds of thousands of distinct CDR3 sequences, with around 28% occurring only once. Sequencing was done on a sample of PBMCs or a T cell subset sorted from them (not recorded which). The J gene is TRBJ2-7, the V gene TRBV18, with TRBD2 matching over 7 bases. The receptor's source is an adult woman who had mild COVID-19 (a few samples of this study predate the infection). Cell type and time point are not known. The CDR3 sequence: CASSPPSGSYEQYF. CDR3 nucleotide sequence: TGTGCCAGCTCACCCCCTAGCGGCTCCTACGAGCAGTACTTC.